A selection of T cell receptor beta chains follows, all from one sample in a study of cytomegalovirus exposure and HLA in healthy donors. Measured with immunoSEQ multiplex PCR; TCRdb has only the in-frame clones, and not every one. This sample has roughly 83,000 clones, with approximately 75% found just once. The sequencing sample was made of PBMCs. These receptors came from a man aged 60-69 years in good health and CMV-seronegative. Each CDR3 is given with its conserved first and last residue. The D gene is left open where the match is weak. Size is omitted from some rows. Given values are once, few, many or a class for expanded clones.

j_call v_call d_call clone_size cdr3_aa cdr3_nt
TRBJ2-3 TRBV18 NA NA CASSPWLTDTQYF TGTGCCAGCTCACCATGGCTGACAGATACGCAGTATTTT
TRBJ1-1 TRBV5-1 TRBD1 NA CASSLTPGGTEAFF TGCGCCAGCAGCTTGACCCCAGGGGGCACTGAAGCTTTCTTT
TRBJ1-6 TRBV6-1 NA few CASTPPSSYNSPLHF TGTGCCAGCACCCCACCCAGCTCCTATAATTCACCCCTCCACTTT
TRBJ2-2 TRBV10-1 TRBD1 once CASSEVQGAYGELFF TGCGCCAGCAGTGAGGTGCAGGGGGCATACGGGGAGCTGTTTTTT
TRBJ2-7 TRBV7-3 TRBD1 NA CASSSQGAGSYEQYF TGTGCCAGCAGCTCACAGGGGGCTGGGTCCTACGAGCAGTACTTC
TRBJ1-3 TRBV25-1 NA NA CASSEHGSGNTIYF TGTGCCAGCAGTGAGCACGGCTCTGGAAACACCATATATTTT
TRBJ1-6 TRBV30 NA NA CAWAAGGNSPLHF TGTGCCTGGGCAGCTGGAGGTAATTCACCCCTCCACTTT
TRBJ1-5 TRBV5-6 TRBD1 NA CASSHADRVNQPQHF TGTGCCAGCAGCCACGCGGACAGGGTCAATCAGCCCCAGCATTTT
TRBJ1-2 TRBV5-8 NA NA CASSLGPWSYGYTF TGTGCCAGCAGCTTGGGCCCATGGAGCTATGGCTACACCTTC
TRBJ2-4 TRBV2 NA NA CASRGGAGAKNIQYF TGTGCCAGCAGGGGGGGGGCAGGAGCCAAAAACATTCAGTACTTC
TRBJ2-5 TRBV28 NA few CASNEGSVETQYF TGTGCCAGCAATGAGGGATCGGTCGAGACCCAGTACTTC
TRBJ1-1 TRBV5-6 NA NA CASSLGDLEAFF TGTGCCAGCAGCTTGGGGGACTTGGAAGCTTTCTTT
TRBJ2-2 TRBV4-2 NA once CASHPGVGGNTGELFF TGTGCCAGTCACCCCGGAGTGGGGGGGAACACCGGGGAGCTGTTTTTT
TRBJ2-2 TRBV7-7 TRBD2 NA CASRGLEENTGELFF TGTGCTAGCCGAGGACTAGAGGAGAACACCGGGGAGCTGTTTTTT
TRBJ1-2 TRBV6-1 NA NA CASSDDSGRAAGYTF TGTGCCAGCAGTGATGATTCGGGCAGGGCTGCCGGCTACACCTTC
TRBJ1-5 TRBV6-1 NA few CASSEQKNQPQHF TGTGCCAGCAGTGAGCAGAAGAATCAGCCCCAGCATTTT
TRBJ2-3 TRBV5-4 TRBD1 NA CASSFSATGGADTQYF TGTGCCAGCAGCTTCTCCGCGACAGGGGGCGCAGATACGCAGTATTTT
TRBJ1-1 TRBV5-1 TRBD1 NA CASSLSTGGWNTEAFF TGCGCCAGCAGCTTGAGTACAGGGGGCTGGAACACTGAAGCTTTCTTT
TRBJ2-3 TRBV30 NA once CAWSYQDTQYF TGTGCCTGGAGTTATCAGGATACGCAGTATTTT
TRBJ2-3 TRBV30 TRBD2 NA CAWVGRASDTQYF TGTGCCTGGGTGGGGAGGGCATCGGATACGCAGTATTTT
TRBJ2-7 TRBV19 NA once CASSIGLGRLYEQYF TGTGCCAGTAGTATAGGGTTAGGCAGGTTATACGAGCAGTACTTC
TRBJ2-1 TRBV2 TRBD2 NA CASQTSRQFF TGTGCCAGCCAGACTAGCCGGCAGTTCTTC
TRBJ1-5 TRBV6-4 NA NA CARPRQPQHF TGTGCCAGGCCCCGGCAGCCCCAGCATTTT
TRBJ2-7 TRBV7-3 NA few CASSFLSGGRYEQYF TGTGCCAGCAGCTTTTTGTCAGGGGGGAGGTACGAGCAGTACTTC